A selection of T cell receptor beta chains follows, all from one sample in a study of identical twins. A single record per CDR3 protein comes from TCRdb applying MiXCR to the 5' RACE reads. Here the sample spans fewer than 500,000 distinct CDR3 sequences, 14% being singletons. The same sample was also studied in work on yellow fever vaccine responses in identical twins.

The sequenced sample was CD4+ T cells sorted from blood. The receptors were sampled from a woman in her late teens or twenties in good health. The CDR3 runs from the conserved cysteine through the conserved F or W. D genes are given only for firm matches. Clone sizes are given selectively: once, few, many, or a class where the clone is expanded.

CAISDAPYEQYF,TGTGCCATCAGCGACGCACCCTACGAGCAGTACTTC,few,TRBJ2-7,-,TRBV10-3
CATTSGSGVNFYNEQFF,TGTGCCACTACCTCTGGTAGCGGGGTGAACTTCTACAATGAGCAGTTCTTC,-,TRBJ2-1,TRBD2,TRBV27
CASSTYRGRDRFTGELFF,TGCGCCAGCAGCACCTACAGGGGGCGCGACCGATTCACCGGGGAGCTGTTTTTT,few,TRBJ2-2,TRBD1,TRBV5-1
CASSGSHLAKNIQYF,TGTGCCAGCAGCGGGTCCCACCTAGCCAAAAACATTCAGTACTTC,-,TRBJ2-4,-,TRBV28
CASMARIGLYEQYF,TGCGCCAGCATGGCCCGGATAGGGTTATACGAGCAGTACTTC,-,TRBJ2-7,-,TRBV5-1
CASSPRGRRGAVF,TGTGCCAGCAGCCCTAGGGGGCGCCGGGGAGCTGTTTTT,-,TRBJ2-2,TRBD1,TRBV27
CASSFSVGNTEAFF,TGTGCCAGCAGTTTCTCGGTGGGGAACACTGAAGCTTTCTTT,many,TRBJ1-1,-,TRBV12-3/TRBV12-4
CASSPGQVNYNEQFF,TGTGCCAGCAGTCCGGGACAGGTAAATTACAATGAGCAGTTCTTC,many,TRBJ2-1,TRBD1,TRBV12-3/TRBV12-4
CASSGGLGPAYEQYF,TGTGCCAGCAGCGGCGGACTAGGGCCCGCCTACGAGCAGTACTTC,once,TRBJ2-7,TRBD2,TRBV9
CASSLEPTTDTQYF,TGCGCCAGCAGCTTGGAACCCACGACAGATACGCAGTATTTT,many,TRBJ2-3,-,TRBV5-1
CASSGRQGPRETQYF,TGTGCCAGCAGTGGGCGACAGGGCCCTCGTGAGACCCAGTACTTC,few,TRBJ2-5,TRBD1,TRBV6-1
CASSWTSGGGEQFF,TGTGCCAGCAGTTGGACTAGCGGGGGTGGAGAGCAGTTCTTC,many,TRBJ2-1,TRBD2,TRBV6-5
CASSHLGQGRRSYEQYF,TGCGCCAGCAGCCACCTGGGACAGGGGCGTAGGTCCTACGAGCAGTACTTC,-,TRBJ2-7,TRBD1,TRBV4-1
CASGRPGELFF,TGTGCTAGTGGTCGTCCCGGGGAGCTGTTTTTT,few,TRBJ2-2,-,TRBV12-5
CASSLGTGGVFYEQYF,TGTGCCAGCAGCTTAGGGACGGGAGGGGTGTTCTACGAGCAGTACTTC,-,TRBJ2-7,TRBD2,TRBV11-2
CSALDRGLDTQYF,TGCAGTGCTTTAGACAGGGGACTAGATACGCAGTATTTT,few,TRBJ2-3,TRBD1,TRBV20-1
CASSQDRGWGTEAFF,TGCGCCAGCAGCCAAGATCGGGGTTGGGGGACTGAAGCTTTCTTT,-,TRBJ1-1,-,TRBV4-3
CASSPEMNTEAFF,TGTGCCAGCAGCCCAGAGATGAACACTGAAGCTTTCTTT,few,TRBJ1-1,-,TRBV7-3
CASSFEAGGPNEQYF,TGCGCCAGCAGCTTTGAGGCGGGAGGACCTAACGAGCAGTACTTC,few,TRBJ2-7,TRBD2,TRBV5-1
CASSQESEDEQYF,TGCGCCAGCAGCCAAGAAAGCGAGGACGAGCAGTACTTC,-,TRBJ2-7,-,TRBV4-3
CASTPRGGNEKLFF,TGTGCCAGCACGCCAAGGGGGGGCAATGAAAAACTGTTTTTT,few,TRBJ1-4,-,TRBV6-1
CASSLVWRGPYNEQFF,TGTGCCAGCAGCCTGGTTTGGCGGGGGCCCTACAATGAGCAGTTCTTC,-,TRBJ2-1,-,TRBV7-6
CASSSLSLAKNIQYF,TGTGCCAGCAGTTCCCTGTCCCTAGCCAAAAACATTCAGTACTTC,-,TRBJ2-4,-,TRBV27
CASRTRGTGAFPGWTGELFF,TGCGCCAGCCGCACACGGGGGACAGGGGCATTCCCAGGATGGACCGGGGAGCTGTTTTTT,-,TRBJ2-2,TRBD1,TRBV5-1
CASSEPDRGGTEAFF,TGCGCCAGCAGCGAGCCGGACAGGGGAGGTACTGAAGCTTTCTTT,few,TRBJ1-1,TRBD1,TRBV5-1
CASSTTDKYTEAFF,TGTGCCAGCAGCACCACGGACAAGTACACTGAAGCTTTCTTT,many,TRBJ1-1,-,TRBV7-9
CSANRRDRGHNEQFF,TGCAGTGCTAACAGGAGGGACAGGGGGCACAATGAGCAGTTCTTC,few,TRBJ2-1,TRBD1,TRBV20-1
CASSLGRLVYEQYF,TGTGCCAGCAGCTTAGGGAGACTAGTCTACGAGCAGTACTTC,many,TRBJ2-7,-,TRBV7-2
CASSLVGSASGSIEQYF,TGTGCCAGCAGCTTGGTGGGGTCGGCTAGCGGGAGTATCGAGCAGTACTTC,few,TRBJ2-7,TRBD2,TRBV5-5